This TCR beta chain was identified in a study of blood T cells in healthy people across ages. Overall study context: Roughly one uniquely barcoded beta molecule per two T cells was captured.

With a J-beta primer mix and a sample-barcoded 5' primer, a second PCR ran 7 to 11 cycles. With 12 random nucleotides, a template-switch adaptor tagged each individual cDNA molecule. TCRdb fed the 5' RACE reads into MiXCR, producing one record per CDR3 protein. The table records roughly 550,000 distinct CDR3 sequences, more than 20% of them present only once. Looked up from germline, CDR1 is MNHEY and CDR2 is SMNVEV (reference sequence). CDR3 size: 16 residues. The same data also contributed to another study, on T cells of mothers and their children.

The TCR comes from a boy younger than 18 in good health. J is TRBJ2-7 and V is TRBV27; a weak D match, TRBD1 (5 bases). The J call may be wrong; the DNA end is better matched by TRBJ2-5. The sequenced material came from blood. CDR3 in amino acids: CASSPGARAYQETQYF. The CDR3 DNA sequence: TGTGCCAGCAGCCCTGGGGCCAGGGCGTACCAAGAGACCCAGTACTTC.